The clone carrying this TCR beta chain was recorded only once. Individuals aged about 18 to 90 years were recruited from fewer than 25 US areas. Before being deemed recovered, Cohort 3 donors had two negative PCRs, clearance, or symptom resolution. The ends were cut back, 4 bases at V and 6 bases at J, with 13 bases in the middle. Germline CDR1 KGHDR, CDR2 SFDVKD. The CDR3 extends over 14 amino acids. This entry comes from a study of blood T cell repertoires in COVID-19. Only in-frame clones appear in the TCRdb table, and some are missing; sequencing was by immunoSEQ multiplex PCR. In the table there are around 380,000 clones, around 87% of which are singletons.

Sequenced: PBMCs or T cells enriched from blood (not recorded which). This TCR came from a man under 40 who had recovered from COVID-19. This chain uses TRBV24-1 with TRBJ2-3, with a possible D match to TRBD2 (7 bases). The CDR3 DNA follows: TGTGCCACCAGTGACCGCGGGGGCGCTGATACGCAGTATTTT. It codes for CATSDRGGADTQYF.